This T cell receptor (beta chain) derives from a study of blood T cell repertoires in COVID-19. Overall study context: COVID-19 samples, acute and convalescent, were from the United States, Italy and Spain. T cells, B-cell-depleted T cells, or PBMCs provided the cDNA or gDNA that served as material.

Regarding this clone: In the same sample, other DNA sequences code for this CDR3.

The method was immunoSEQ multiplex PCR; TCRdb's version includes in-frame clones alone and lacks a portion of them. The sample consists of about 200,000 clones, 86% of them appearing once. Those enrolled, adults aged roughly 18 to 89 years, came from about two dozen US areas. Germline CDR1 and CDR2: MNHEY and SMNVEV (reference sequence). The CDR3 runs to 13 residues. Deletions cut 5 bases from V and 1 base from J, with 8 bases between. This TCR was recovered from a man aged 35 to 55 with acute COVID-19. Material for sequencing was PBMCs or T cells enriched from blood (not recorded which). J is TRBJ1-2 and V is TRBV27; perhaps TRBD1 as D (6 bases). CDR3 sequence (DNA): TGTGCCAGCAGTAAACAGGGTAACTATGGCTACACCTTC. As protein: CASSKQGNYGYTF.